Following are 32 T cell receptor beta chains from one sample sequenced in a study of blood T cell repertoires in COVID-19. Sequencing used immunoSEQ multiplex PCR; TCRdb keeps in-frame clones, though not all of them. The sample contains some 200,000 clones, around 86% of which appear only once. The sequencing sample was made of PBMCs or T cells enriched from blood (not recorded which). The receptors originated from a man aged 25-45 years in a cohort exposed to, infected with or recovered from COVID-19 (not recorded which).

This clone was recorded a few times. The V gene is TRBV7-9, the J gene TRBJ2-1, with 9 bases aligning to TRBD1. This CDR3 has 16 residues. Germline lookup yields CDR1 SEHNR and CDR2 FQNEAQ (reference sequence). Trimming took 7 bases from V and 7 from J; bases not matched to a gene: 14. CDR3 residues: CASTTTWDRELNEQFF. The CDR3, as DNA: TGTGCCAGCACCACGACATGGGACAGGGAGTTAAATGAGCAGTTCTTC.

The chain recombines TRBV27 with TRBJ1-2; D is unresolved. The V end was cut by 3 bases, the J end by 6 bases, with 11 bases between. The CDR3 loop spans 13 amino acids. Germline-derived CDR1 and CDR2 are MNHEY and SMNVEV (reference sequence). CDR3 protein: CASSFPSGDGYTF. The CDR3 DNA reads TGTGCCAGCAGTTTCCCCAGCGGGGATGGCTACACCTTC.

The genes are TRBV14 and TRBJ2-3; 8 nucleotides line up with TRBD2. The CDR3 has 18 residues. Trimming cost V 4 bases and J 0 bases; bases outside gene matches: 12. CDR1 is SGHDN and CDR2 is FVKESK in the germline V gene. DNA of the CDR3: TGTGCCAGCAGCCCCTGGTGGGGTAGCGGGACTAGCACAGATACGCAGTATTTT. Amino acid sequence: CASSPWWGSGTSTDTQYF.

This chain links TRBV7-3 with TRBJ1-6; D gene ambiguous. The CDR3 contains 13 residues. Germline CDR1 is SGHTA and CDR2 is FQGTGA. Trimming removed 5 bases at V and 6 bases at J, with 8 bases between. CDR3 nucleotide sequence: TGTGCCAGCAGCGTATATAGTAATTCACCCCTCCACTTT. Protein product: CASSVYSNSPLHF.

This clone was detected once. Written as DNA, the CDR3 is TGTGCCAGCAGCCCGCGACAGGGGGCCTACAATGAGCAGTTCTTC. This translates into CASSPRQGAYNEQFF. V usage is TRBV5-4 and J usage is TRBJ2-1, with 9 bases matching TRBD1. CDR1 is SGHNT and CDR2 is YYREEE in the germline V gene (reference sequence). CDR3 length: 15 residues. V shed 4 bases and J 2 bases; nucleotides not matched to a gene: 4.

This clone has only a few counts. This chain connects TRBV9 to TRBJ2-5; TRBD1 matches at 7 bases. V was clipped by 1 base and J by 5 bases; unmatched bases: 5. Germline CDR1 reads SGDLS; CDR2 reads YYNGEE. The CDR3 length is 14 residues. CDR3 protein: CASSVRQGEETQYF. The DNA of the CDR3 is TGTGCCAGCAGCGTAAGGCAGGGGGAGGAGACCCAGTACTTC.

The chain links TRBV11-3 to TRBJ2-1; the match to TRBD2 covers 9 bases. CDR1 is SGHNT, CDR2 YENEEA, per germline. After removal of 2 bases from V and 5 bases from J, the junction contained 7 bases not matched to a gene. The length of the CDR3 is 16 residues. The CDR3 region has the DNA TGTGCCAGCAGCTTATCGCGCGGGAGGGCCCACAATGAGCAGTTCTTC. This codes for CASSLSRGRAHNEQFF. Together with reference TRBV11-3 and TRBJ2-1, the CDR3 gives the full variable domain: EAGVVQSPRYKIIEKKQPVAFWCNPISGHNTLYWYLQNLGQGPELLIRYENEEAVDDSQLPKDRFSAERLKGVDSTLKIQPAELGDSAVYLCASSLSRGRAHNEQFFGPGTRLTVL.

As regards this clone: At one of its ends the junction is not consistent with the germline gene, which may arise from a read error. The J gene is TRBJ1-1, the V gene TRBV7-2; no definite D call. The CDR3 has 15 residues. In germline, CDR1 is SGHTA, CDR2 FQGNSA. The DNA of the CDR3 is TGTGCCAGCAGCTTAGTGGCGGACGGGAACTCTGAAGCTTTCTTT. Translating gives CASSLVADGNSEAFF.

The chain links TRBV4-2 to TRBJ2-1, with TRBD2 matching 10 bases. The CDR3 is 16 amino acids. Germline V gives CDR1 LGHNA, CDR2 YNFKEQ. Losses at the gene ends were 1 base for V and 6 bases for J; bases not matched to a gene: 6. The CDR3 sequence is CASSQALGTSVNEQFF. The CDR3 bases are TGTGCCAGCAGCCAAGCCTTAGGGACTAGCGTCAATGAGCAGTTCTTC.

The genes are TRBV18 and TRBJ1-1; maybe TRBD1 (5 bases). The V and J ends lost 0 bases and 0 bases respectively, with 8 bases between them. Germline V lookup: CDR1 KGHSH, CDR2 LQKENI. The CDR3 loop spans 15 amino acids. The CDR3 nucleotides read TGTGCCAGCTCACCACCGCGGGGGATGAACACTGAAGCTTTCTTT. Its protein is CASSPPRGMNTEAFF.

The chain recombines TRBV6-5 with TRBJ1-5, with D maybe TRBD1 (5 bases). V lost 6 bases and J 7 bases, leaving 19 bases between the germline ends. Germline V gene lookup returns CDR1 MNHEY and CDR2 SVGAGI. The CDR3 is 15 amino acids. The CDR3 coding sequence is TGTGCCAGCAGCCCCGGACAAGGGCGGTGGCAGCCCCAGCATTTT. Amino acid sequence: CASSPGQGRWQPQHF.

This chain links TRBV19 with TRBJ2-5, with D tentatively TRBD2 (5 bases). V lost 1 base and J lost 2, with 17 bases in between. The CDR3 runs to 17 residues. Germline lookup yields CDR1 LNHDA and CDR2 SQIVND (reference sequence). The CDR3 reads CASSIVVGGSRQETQYF. For the CDR3, the DNA is TGTGCCAGTAGTATAGTCGTAGGAGGTTCAAGGCAAGAGACCCAGTACTTC.

This clone has only a few counts. Here the CDR3 DNA reads TGTGCCAGCTCGGAAGGAGGCTCTGGGGCCAACGTCCTGACTTTC. This gives the protein CASSEGGSGANVLTF. The V and J genes are TRBV18 and TRBJ2-6; D is perhaps TRBD2 (5 bases). Trimming cost V 6 bases and J 0 bases, with 9 bases left between them. The germline CDR1 and CDR2 sequences are KGHSH and LQKENI. The CDR3 has 15 residues.

V and J are TRBV7-2 and TRBJ2-7; 8 bases fit TRBD1. CDR1 and CDR2 from the germline V gene are SGHTA and FQGNSA. Trimming took 3 bases from V and 3 from J; bases not matched to a gene: 1. This CDR3 contains 13 residues. The CDR3 coding sequence is TGTGCCAGCAGCTTGGGACAGGTCTACGAGCAGTACTTC. This translates into CASSLGQVYEQYF. The complete variable domain, with remaining parts taken from reference TRBV7-2 and TRBJ2-7, reads GAGVSQSPSNKVTEKGKDVELRCDPISGHTALYWYRQSLGQGLEFLIYFQGNSAPDKSGLPSDRFSAERTGGSVSTLTIQRTQQEDSAVYLCASSLGQVYEQYFGPGTRLTVT.

This rearrangement joins TRBV5-4 to TRBJ2-3, with 11 positions matching TRBD2. Germline V CDR1 and CDR2: SGHNT, YYREEE (reference sequence). The CDR3 length is 15 residues. The V segment lost 4 bases and the J segment 2 bases; nucleotides outside the gene matches: 3. The CDR3 DNA reads as TGTGCCAGCAGCCAGGGACTAGCGGCCACAGATACGCAGTATTTT. Translation gives CASSQGLAATDTQYF. Full variable domain (outside the CDR3, taken from reference TRBV5-4 and TRBJ2-3): ETGVTQSPTHLIKTRGQQVTLRCSSQSGHNTVSWYQQALGQGPQFIFQYYREEENGRGNFPPRFSGLQFPNYSSELNVNALELDDSALYLCASSQGLAATDTQYFGPGTRLTVL.

The chain carries TRBV19 and TRBJ2-3; 9 bases fit TRBD2. The CDR3 extends over 16 amino acids. The ends lost 3 bases at V and 0 bases at J; junction bases unmatched: 4. Germline loops: CDR1 LNHDA, CDR2 SQIVND (reference sequence). CDR3 sequence reads: CASSIGLAGSTDTQYF. Here the CDR3 DNA reads TGTGCCAGTAGTATCGGGCTAGCGGGGAGCACAGATACGCAGTATTTT.

The chain uses TRBV6-5 and TRBJ2-7; D possibly corresponds to TRBD1 (5 bases). The germline CDR1 and CDR2 sequences are MNHEY and SVGAGI. This CDR3 is built from 15 residues. Trimming removed 0 bases at V and 2 bases at J, with 11 bases between. The CDR3 loop reads CASSYSSDSTYEQYF. In nucleotides, the CDR3 is TGTGCCAGCAGTTACTCGAGTGACAGCACCTACGAGCAGTACTTC.

This clone was counted a single time. V and J are TRBV21-1 and TRBJ2-7; the table's D call TRBD2 went unverified against the DNA. TRBV21-1 is listed as a pseudogene. CDR3 length: 16 residues. The CDR3 loop reads CASSKEYAGFSYEQYF. In nucleotides, the CDR3 is TGTGCCAGCAGCAAAGAATATGCGGGATTCTCCTACGAGCAGTACTTC.

The chain links TRBV27 to TRBJ2-7; 11 bases are a match to TRBD2. Per the germline V gene, CDR1 is MNHEY and CDR2 is SMNVEV (reference sequence). V lost 6 bases to trimming and J lost 6 bases; unmatched junction nucleotides: 7. The length of the CDR3 is 14 residues. The DNA of the CDR3 is TGTGCCAGCAGCCCTACTAGCGGGAGCTCCGAGCAGTACTTC. Encoded protein: CASSPTSGSSEQYF.

This chain joins TRBV28 and TRBJ2-2; possible D gene TRBD2, 6 bases. V was shortened by 5 bases and J by 9 bases, with 13 bases between the two germline ends. The CDR3 covers 13 residues. Germline V gives CDR1 MDHEN, CDR2 SYDVKM. The chain's CDR3 is CASSPLAGRELFF. DNA for the CDR3: TGTGCCAGCAGTCCCCTCGCGGGAAGGGAGCTGTTTTTT.

The rearrangement uses TRBV5-1 and TRBJ2-1, with D possibly matching TRBD1 (5 bases). Germline assignment: CDR1 SGHRS and CDR2 YFSETQ. The V gene lost 4 bases and the J gene lost 12 bases, with 17 bases spanning the gap. The CDR3 covers 13 residues. The CDR3 protein is CASSMTEVPGQFF. DNA of the CDR3: TGCGCCAGCAGCATGACAGAGGTACCTGGGCAGTTCTTC.

The rearrangement uses TRBV19 and TRBJ1-1; D is ambiguous. Looked up from germline, CDR1 is LNHDA and CDR2 is SQIVND (reference sequence). CDR3 length: 16 residues. Trimming stripped 0 bases from V and 1 base from J, with 12 bases between. The CDR3 DNA reads TGTGCCAGTAGTATAGATTGGGTCGGAGGGAACACTGAAGCTTTCTTT. Amino acid sequence: CASSIDWVGGNTEAFF. The full variable domain, rest sourced from reference TRBV19 and TRBJ1-1, is DGGITQSPKYLFRKEGQNVTLSCEQNLNHDAMYWYRQDPGQGLRLIYYSQIVNDFQKGDIAEGYSVSREKKESFPLTVTSAQKNPTAFYLCASSIDWVGGNTEAFFGQGTRLTVV.

This rearrangement joins TRBV28 to TRBJ1-4; possible D gene TRBD1, 5 bases. The ends were cut back, 5 bases at V and 4 bases at J, with 20 bases in the middle. Germline CDR1 reads MDHEN; CDR2 reads SYDVKM. The CDR3 is 17 residues long. In nucleotides, the CDR3 is TGTGCCAGCAGTCTTCTCTCGGGGGGGAGGAATAATGAAAAACTGTTTTTT. This translates into CASSLLSGGRNNEKLFF.

This sequence joins TRBV6-2 or TRBV6-3 and TRBJ2-7; the match to TRBD2 covers 8 bases. The germline V gene has CDR1 MNHEY and CDR2 SVGEGT. CDR3 size: 18 residues. J was trimmed by 4 bases and V by 4 bases; bases with no gene match: 18. CDR3: CASSSIPSFSGTEYEQYF. The CDR3 DNA reads as TGTGCCAGCAGTTCCATCCCATCCTTTAGCGGGACTGAGTACGAGCAGTACTTC.

This chain connects TRBV27 to TRBJ2-1; 7 bases agree with TRBD1. Germline V gene lookup returns CDR1 MNHEY and CDR2 SMNVEV (reference sequence). This CDR3 spans 22 amino acids. V was clipped by 5 bases and J by 3 bases; unmatched bases: 28. The CDR3 DNA sequence: TGTGCCAGCAGTCCCCGGGACAGCCTTTTTTTTCTTCGGATACTAGGCTACAATGAGCAGTTCTTC. Its protein is CASSPRDSLFFLRILGYNEQFF.

A remark on this clone: Other DNA sequences from this sample encode an identical CDR3 as well. V is TRBV28 and J is TRBJ2-7, with 8 bases matching TRBD1. J was trimmed by 2 bases and V by 6 bases; bases with no gene match: 9. This CDR3 is 15 amino acids long. Germline V CDR1 and CDR2: MDHEN, SYDVKM. CDR3 coding DNA: TGTGCCAGCAGCTTACCCGGGACAGGAGCCTACGAGCAGTACTTC. Protein sequence: CASSLPGTGAYEQYF. Variable domain in full (rest from reference TRBV28 and TRBJ2-7): DVKVTQSSRYLVKRTGEKVFLECVQDMDHENMFWYRQDPGLGLRLIYFSYDVKMKEKGDIPEGYSVSREKKERFSLILESASTNQTSMYLCASSLPGTGAYEQYFGPGTRLTVT.

DNA of the CDR3: TGCGCCAGCAGCTTGGTGGGACAGGGCTATTCACCCCTCCACTTT. This gives the protein CASSLVGQGYSPLHF. J is TRBJ1-6 and V is TRBV5-1, with 9 bases that match TRBD1. J lost 8 bases, V lost 0 bases, and 3 bases had no gene match. The CDR3 is 15 amino acids. Per germline, CDR1 SGHRS and CDR2 YFSETQ.

The chain joins TRBV5-6 to TRBJ2-1; TRBD1 might be the D (5 bases). CDR1 and CDR2 (germline): SGHDT, YYEEEE. This CDR3 comprises 16 residues. The V end lost 0 bases, the J end lost 3 bases, and 13 bases lay between the germline ends. The CDR3 bases are TGTGCCAGCAGCTTGGTTGGGGCAGGGCTCTACAATGAGCAGTTCTTC. Amino acids: CASSLVGAGLYNEQFF.

The chain employs TRBV15 and TRBJ1-5, with 9 bases lining up with TRBD1. The CDR3 is made up of 16 amino acids. Trimming removed 3 bases from V and 5 bases from J; junction bases left unmatched: 8. Germline CDR1 reads LNHNV; CDR2 reads YYDKDF (reference sequence). CDR3 protein: CATSSTGTGLDQPQHF. In DNA form, the CDR3 reads TGTGCCACCAGCAGTACCGGGACAGGGTTGGATCAGCCCCAGCATTTT.

The chain has TRBV25-1 and TRBJ1-3, with a possible D match to TRBD1 (6 bases). Germline lookup yields CDR1 MGHDK and CDR2 SYGVNS. Between the trimmed V and J ends, which lost 4 bases and 2 bases, there was a span of 12 bases. The CDR3 loop spans 15 amino acids. CDR3 residues: CASSVGQNPGNTIYF. In DNA, the CDR3 is TGTGCCAGCAGTGTAGGACAGAACCCTGGAAACACCATATATTTT.

This clone has just a few counts. The chain has TRBV18 and TRBJ1-1; tentative D call: TRBD1 (5 bases). The V end was cut by 3 bases, the J end by 0 bases, with 8 bases between. Germline V lookup: CDR1 KGHSH, CDR2 LQKENI. The CDR3 runs to 14 residues. CDR3 loop: CASSPAGLNTEAFF. The CDR3 bases are TGTGCCAGCTCACCGGCAGGGCTGAACACTGAAGCTTTCTTT.

The V call is TRBV19, the J call TRBJ1-3; no firm D call. V lost 5 bases and J lost 0, with 8 bases in between. Germline V lookup: CDR1 LNHDA, CDR2 SQIVND (reference sequence). There are 14 residues in the CDR3. The CDR3 DNA reads TGTGCCAGTAGTGCGGGCGACTCTGGAAACACCATATATTTT. Translating it yields CASSAGDSGNTIYF.